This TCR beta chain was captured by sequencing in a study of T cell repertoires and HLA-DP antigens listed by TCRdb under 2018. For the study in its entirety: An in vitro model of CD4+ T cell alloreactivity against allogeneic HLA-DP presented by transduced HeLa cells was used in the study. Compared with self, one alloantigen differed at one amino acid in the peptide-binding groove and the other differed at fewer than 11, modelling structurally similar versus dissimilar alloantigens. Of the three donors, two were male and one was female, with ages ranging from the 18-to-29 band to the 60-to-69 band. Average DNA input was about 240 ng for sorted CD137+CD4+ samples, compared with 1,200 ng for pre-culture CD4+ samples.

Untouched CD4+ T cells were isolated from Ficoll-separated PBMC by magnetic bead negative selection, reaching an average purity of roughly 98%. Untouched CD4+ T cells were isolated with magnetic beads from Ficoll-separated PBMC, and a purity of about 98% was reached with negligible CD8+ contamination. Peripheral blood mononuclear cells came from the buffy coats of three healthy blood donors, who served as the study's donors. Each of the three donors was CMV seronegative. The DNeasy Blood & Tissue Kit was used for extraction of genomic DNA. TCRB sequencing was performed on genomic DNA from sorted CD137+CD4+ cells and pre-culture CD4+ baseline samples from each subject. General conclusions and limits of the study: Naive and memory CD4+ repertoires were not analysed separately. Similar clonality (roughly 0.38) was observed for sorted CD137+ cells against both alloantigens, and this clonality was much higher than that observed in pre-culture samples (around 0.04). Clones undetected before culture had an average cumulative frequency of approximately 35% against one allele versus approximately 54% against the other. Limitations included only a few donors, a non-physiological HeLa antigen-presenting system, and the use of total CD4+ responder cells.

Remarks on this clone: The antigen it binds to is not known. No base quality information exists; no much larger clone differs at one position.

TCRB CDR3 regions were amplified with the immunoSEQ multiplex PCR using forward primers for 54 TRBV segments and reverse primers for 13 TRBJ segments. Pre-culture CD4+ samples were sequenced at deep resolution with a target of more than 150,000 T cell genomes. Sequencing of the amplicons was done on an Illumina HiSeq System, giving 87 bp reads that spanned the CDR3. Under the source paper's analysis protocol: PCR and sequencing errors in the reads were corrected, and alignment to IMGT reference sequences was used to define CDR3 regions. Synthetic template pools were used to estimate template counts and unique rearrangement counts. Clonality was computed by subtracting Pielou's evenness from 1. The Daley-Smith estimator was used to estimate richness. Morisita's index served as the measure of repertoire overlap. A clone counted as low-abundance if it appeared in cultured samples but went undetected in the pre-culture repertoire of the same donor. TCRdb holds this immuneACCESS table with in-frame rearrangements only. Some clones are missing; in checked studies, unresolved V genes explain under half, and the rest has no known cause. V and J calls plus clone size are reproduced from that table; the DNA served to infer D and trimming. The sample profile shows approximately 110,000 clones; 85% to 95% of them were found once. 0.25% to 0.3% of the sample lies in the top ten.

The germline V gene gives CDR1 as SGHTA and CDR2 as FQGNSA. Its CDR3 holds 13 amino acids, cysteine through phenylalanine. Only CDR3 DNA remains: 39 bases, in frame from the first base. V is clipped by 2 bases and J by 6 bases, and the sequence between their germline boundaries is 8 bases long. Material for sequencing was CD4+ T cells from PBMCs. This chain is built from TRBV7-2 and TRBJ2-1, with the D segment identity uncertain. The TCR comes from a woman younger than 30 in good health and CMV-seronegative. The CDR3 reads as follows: CASSLSSLNEQFF. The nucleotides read TGTGCCAGCAGCTTATCCAGTCTCAATGAGCAGTTCTTC.